This paragraph covers one TCR beta chain sequence. The CDR3 is 15 amino acids. Trimming removed 7 bases from V and 3 bases from J; junction bases left unmatched: 6. Germline V gene sequence: CDR1 MNHEY, CDR2 SMNVEV (reference sequence). The data originate from a study of blood T cell repertoires in COVID-19. TCRdb's copy holds only in-frame clones and misses some; the assay was immunoSEQ multiplex PCR. The sample includes over 85,000 clones, about 90% of them seen just once. This sequence joins TRBV27 and TRBJ2-1; 10 bases are a match to TRBD2. This clonotype was sampled from a man in his late teens or twenties with acute or convalescent COVID-19. The material sequenced was peripheral blood. The CDR3 DNA is TGTGCCAGCACTACCGTAGCGGGGGGCTACAATGAGCAGTTCTTC. This encodes CASTTVAGGYNEQFF.